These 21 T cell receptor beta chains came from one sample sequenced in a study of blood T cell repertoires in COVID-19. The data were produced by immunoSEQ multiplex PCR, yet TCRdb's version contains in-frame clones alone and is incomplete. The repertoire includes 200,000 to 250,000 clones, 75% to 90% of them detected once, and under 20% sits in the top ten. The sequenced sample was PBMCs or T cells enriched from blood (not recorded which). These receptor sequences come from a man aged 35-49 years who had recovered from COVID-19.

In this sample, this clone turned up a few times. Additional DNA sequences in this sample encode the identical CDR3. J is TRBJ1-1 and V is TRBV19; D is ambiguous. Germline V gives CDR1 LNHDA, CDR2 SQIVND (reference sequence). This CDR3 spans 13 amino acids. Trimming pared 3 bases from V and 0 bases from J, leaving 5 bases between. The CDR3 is CASSIGVNTEAFF. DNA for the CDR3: TGTGCCAGTAGTATTGGAGTGAACACTGAAGCTTTCTTT.

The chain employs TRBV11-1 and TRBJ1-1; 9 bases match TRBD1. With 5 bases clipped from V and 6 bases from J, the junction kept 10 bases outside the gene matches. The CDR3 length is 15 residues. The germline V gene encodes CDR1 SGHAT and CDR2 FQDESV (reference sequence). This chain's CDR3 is CASSAKGQGYAEAFF. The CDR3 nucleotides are TGTGCCAGCAGCGCAAAAGGACAGGGGTACGCTGAAGCTTTCTTT. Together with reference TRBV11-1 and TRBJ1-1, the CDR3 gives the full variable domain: EAEVAQSPRYKITEKSQAVAFWCDPISGHATLYWYRQILGQGPELLVQFQDESVVDDSQLPKDRFSAERLKGVDSTLKIQPAELGDSAMYLCASSAKGQGYAEAFFGQGTRLTVV.

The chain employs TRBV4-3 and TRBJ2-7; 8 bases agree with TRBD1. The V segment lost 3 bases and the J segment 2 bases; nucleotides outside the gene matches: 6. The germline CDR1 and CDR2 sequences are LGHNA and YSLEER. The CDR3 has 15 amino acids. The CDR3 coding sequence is TGCGCCAGCAGCCAGGGAACAGGGGGGACCTACGAGCAGTACTTC. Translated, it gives CASSQGTGGTYEQYF.

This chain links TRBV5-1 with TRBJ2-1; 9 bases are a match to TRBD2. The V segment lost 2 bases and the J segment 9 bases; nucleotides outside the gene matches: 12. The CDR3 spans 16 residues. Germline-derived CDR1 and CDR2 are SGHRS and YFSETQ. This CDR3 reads CASSLLAGGPSGEQFF. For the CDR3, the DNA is TGCGCCAGCAGCTTATTGGCGGGAGGGCCCTCGGGTGAGCAGTTCTTC.

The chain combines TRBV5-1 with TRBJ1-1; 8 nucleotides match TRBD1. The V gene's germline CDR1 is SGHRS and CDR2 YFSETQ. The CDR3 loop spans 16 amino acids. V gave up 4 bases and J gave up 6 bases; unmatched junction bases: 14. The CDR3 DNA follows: TGCGCCAGCAGCAGGGGGACAGGCCTGGATGTGGCTGAAGCTTTCTTT. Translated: CASSRGTGLDVAEAFF.

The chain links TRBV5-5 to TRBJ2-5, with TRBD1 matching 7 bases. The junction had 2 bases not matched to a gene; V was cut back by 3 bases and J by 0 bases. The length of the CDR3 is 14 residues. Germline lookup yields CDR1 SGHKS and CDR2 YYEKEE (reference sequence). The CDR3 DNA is TGTGCCAGCAGCTACGGACAGGACCAAGAGACCCAGTACTTC. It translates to CASSYGQDQETQYF.

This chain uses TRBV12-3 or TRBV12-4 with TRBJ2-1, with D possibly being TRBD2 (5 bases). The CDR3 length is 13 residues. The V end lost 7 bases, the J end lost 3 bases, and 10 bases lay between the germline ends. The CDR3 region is CASTRDFYNEQFF. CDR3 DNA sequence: TGTGCCAGCACCCGGGATTTCTACAATGAGCAGTTCTTC.

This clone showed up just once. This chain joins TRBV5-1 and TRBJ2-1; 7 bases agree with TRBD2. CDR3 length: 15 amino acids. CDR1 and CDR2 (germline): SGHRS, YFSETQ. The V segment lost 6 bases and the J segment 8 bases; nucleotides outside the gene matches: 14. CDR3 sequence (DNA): TGCGCCAGCAACCTCCCTCGGGGGGAGTTGGATGAGCAGTTCTTC. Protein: CASNLPRGELDEQFF.

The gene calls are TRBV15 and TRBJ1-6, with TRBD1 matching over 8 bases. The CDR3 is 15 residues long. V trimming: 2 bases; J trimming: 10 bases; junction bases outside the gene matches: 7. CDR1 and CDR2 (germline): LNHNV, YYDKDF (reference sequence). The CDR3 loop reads CATSRQNRGWSPLHF. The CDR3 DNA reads TGTGCCACCAGCAGACAAAACAGGGGGTGGTCACCCCTCCACTTT.

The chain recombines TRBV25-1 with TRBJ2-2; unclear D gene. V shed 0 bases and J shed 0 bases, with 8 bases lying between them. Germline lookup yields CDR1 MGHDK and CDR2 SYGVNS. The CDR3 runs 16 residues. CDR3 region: CASSEYEFANTGELFF. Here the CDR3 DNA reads TGTGCCAGCAGTGAATACGAGTTCGCGAACACCGGGGAGCTGTTTTTT.

The chain's CDR3 is CASILDRSGYEQYF. DNA for the CDR3: TGTGCCAGCATTCTGGACAGGTCGGGCTACGAGCAGTACTTC. The chain joins TRBV6-5 to TRBJ2-7; 7 bases match TRBD1. The CDR3 covers 14 residues. V was clipped by 7 bases and J by 3 bases; unmatched bases: 9. In germline, CDR1 is MNHEY, CDR2 SVGAGI.

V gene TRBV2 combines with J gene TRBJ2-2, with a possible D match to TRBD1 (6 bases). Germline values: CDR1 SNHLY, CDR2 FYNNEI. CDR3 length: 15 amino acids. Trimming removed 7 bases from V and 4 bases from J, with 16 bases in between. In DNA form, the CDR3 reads TGTGCCAGCACCTCGGACAGCCCATTCACCGGGGAGCTGTTTTTT. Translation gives CASTSDSPFTGELFF.

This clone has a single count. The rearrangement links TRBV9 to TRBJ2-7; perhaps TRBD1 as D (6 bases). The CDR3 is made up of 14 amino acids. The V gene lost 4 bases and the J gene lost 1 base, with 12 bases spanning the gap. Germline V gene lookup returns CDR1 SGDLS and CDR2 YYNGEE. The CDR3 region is CASSSSGDSYEQYF. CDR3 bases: TGTGCCAGCAGCTCTTCAGGGGATTCCTACGAGCAGTACTTC.

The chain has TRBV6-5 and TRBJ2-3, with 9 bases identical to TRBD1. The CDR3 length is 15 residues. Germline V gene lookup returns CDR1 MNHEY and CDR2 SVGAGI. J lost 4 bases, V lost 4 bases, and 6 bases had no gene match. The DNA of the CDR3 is TGTGCCAGCAGTTCCCCCGGGACAGGGTCAGATACGCAGTATTTT. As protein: CASSSPGTGSDTQYF.

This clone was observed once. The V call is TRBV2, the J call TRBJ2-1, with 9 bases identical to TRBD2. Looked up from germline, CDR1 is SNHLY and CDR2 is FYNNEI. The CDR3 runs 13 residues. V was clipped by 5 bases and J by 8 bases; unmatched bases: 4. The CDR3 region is CASSPAGGDEQFF. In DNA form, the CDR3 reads TGTGCCAGCAGTCCGGCGGGAGGGGATGAGCAGTTCTTC.

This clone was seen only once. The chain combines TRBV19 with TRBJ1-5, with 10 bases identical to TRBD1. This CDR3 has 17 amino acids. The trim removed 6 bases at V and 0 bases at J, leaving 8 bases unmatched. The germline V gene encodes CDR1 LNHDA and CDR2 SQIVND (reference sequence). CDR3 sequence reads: CASRTTGGRYSNQPQHF. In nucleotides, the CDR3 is TGTGCCAGTAGAACGACAGGGGGCAGATATAGCAATCAGCCCCAGCATTTT.

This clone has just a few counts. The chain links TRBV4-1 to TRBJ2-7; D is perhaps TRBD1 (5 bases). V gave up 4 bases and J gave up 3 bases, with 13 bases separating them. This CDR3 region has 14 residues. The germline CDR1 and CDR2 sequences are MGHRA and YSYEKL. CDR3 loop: CASSPPGIYYEQYF. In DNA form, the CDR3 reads TGCGCCAGCAGCCCACCAGGGATTTACTACGAGCAGTACTTC.

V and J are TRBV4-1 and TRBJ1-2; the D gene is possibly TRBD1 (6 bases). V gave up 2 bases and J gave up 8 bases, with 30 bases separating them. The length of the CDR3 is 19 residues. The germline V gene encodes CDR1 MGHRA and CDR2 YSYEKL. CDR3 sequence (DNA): TGCGCCAGCAGCCAACACGACACCCTCGACAGGATCGTGCGAGGAGGCTACACCTTC. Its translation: CASSQHDTLDRIVRGGYTF.

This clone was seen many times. CDR3 nucleotides: TGTGCCAGCAGTTCAAATAGCCGGGACAGAAAGTATGGCTACACCTTC. It specifies CASSSNSRDRKYGYTF. V and J are TRBV27 and TRBJ1-2; 7 bases match TRBD1. Unmatched junction bases numbered 13, after V lost 4 bases and J lost 5 bases. This CDR3 has 16 residues. CDR1 is MNHEY and CDR2 is SMNVEV in the germline V gene (reference sequence).

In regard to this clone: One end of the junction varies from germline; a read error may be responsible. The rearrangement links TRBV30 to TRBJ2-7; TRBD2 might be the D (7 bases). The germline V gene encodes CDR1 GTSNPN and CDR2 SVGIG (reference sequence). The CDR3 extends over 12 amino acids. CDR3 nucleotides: TGCGGAGCCGGGGGGCGAGGGTACGAGCAGTACTTC. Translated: CGAGGRGYEQYF.

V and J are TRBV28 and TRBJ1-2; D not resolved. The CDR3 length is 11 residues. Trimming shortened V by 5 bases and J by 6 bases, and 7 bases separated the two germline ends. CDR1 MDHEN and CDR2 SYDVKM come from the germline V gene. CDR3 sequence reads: CASSLRDGYTF. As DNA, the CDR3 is TGTGCCAGCAGTCTGAGGGATGGCTACACCTTC.